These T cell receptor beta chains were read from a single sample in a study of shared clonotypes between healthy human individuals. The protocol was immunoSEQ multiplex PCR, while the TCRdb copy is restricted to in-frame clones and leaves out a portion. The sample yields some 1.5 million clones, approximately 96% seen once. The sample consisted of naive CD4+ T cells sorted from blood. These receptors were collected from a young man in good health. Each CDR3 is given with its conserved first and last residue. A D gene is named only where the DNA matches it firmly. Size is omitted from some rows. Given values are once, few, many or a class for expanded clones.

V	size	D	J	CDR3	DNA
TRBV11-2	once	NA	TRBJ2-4	CASSLDWRPKNIQYF	TGTGCCAGCAGCTTAGATTGGCGGCCCAAAAACATTCAGTACTTC
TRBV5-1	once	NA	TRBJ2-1	CASSAGDSYNEQFF	TGCGCCAGCAGCGCTGGGGACTCCTACAATGAGCAGTTCTTC
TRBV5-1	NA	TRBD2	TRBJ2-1	CASSLGGRDNEQFF	TGCGCCAGCAGCTTGGGCGGGAGGGACAATGAGCAGTTCTTC
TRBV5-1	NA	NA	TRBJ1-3	CASSLGRGVTRNTIYF	TGCGCCAGCAGCTTGGGAAGGGGGGTCACCCGAAACACCATATATTTT
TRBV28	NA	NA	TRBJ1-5	CASSPGPLNQPQHF	TGTGCCAGCAGCCCGGGACCGCTAAATCAGCCCCAGCATTTT
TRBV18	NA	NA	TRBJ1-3	CASSPSGAGNTIYF	TGTGCCAGCTCACCGTCGGGGGCTGGAAACACCATATATTTT
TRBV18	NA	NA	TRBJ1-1	CANSPMNTEAFF	TGTGCCAACTCACCGATGAACACTGAAGCTTTCTTT
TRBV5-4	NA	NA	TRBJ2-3	CASSPLGLAADTQYF	TGTGCCAGCAGCCCACTCGGCTTAGCTGCAGATACGCAGTATTTT
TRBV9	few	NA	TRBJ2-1	CASSVGQKGEQFF	TGTGCCAGCAGCGTAGGTCAGAAGGGTGAGCAGTTCTTC
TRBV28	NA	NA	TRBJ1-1	CASSPGPYTEAFF	TGTGCCAGCAGTCCTGGACCTTACACTGAAGCTTTCTTT
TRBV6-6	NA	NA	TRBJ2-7	CASRLPSSYEQYF	TGTGCCAGCAGGCTGCCGAGCTCCTACGAGCAGTACTTC
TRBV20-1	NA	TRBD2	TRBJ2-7	CSPGGGHEQYF	TGCAGTCCCGGGGGGGGGCACGAGCAGTACTTC
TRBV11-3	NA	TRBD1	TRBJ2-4	CASSSWTGNIQYF	TGTGCCAGCAGCTCCTGGACAGGAAACATTCAGTACTTC
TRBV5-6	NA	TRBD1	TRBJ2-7	CASSSLTGSSYEQYF	TGTGCCAGCAGCTCCCTGACAGGGAGCTCCTACGAGCAGTACTTC
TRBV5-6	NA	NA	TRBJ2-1	CASSRPTRVYNEQFF	TGTGCCAGCAGCCGCCCGACTAGGGTTTACAATGAGCAGTTCTTC
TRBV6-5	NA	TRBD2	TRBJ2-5	CASSYSGLGGLKTQYF	TGTGCCAGCAGTTACTCCGGGTTGGGGGGGTTAAAGACCCAGTACTTC
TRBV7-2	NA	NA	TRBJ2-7	CASSPSSGRSPGSREQYF	TGTGCCAGCAGCCCCAGCTCGGGGAGAAGCCCGGGGTCTCGGGAGCAGTACTTC
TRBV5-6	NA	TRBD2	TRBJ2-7	CASSPLLAGLTYEQYF	TGTGCCAGCAGCCCGCTCCTAGCGGGCTTAACCTACGAGCAGTACTTC
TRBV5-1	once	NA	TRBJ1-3	CASSTGTVGNTIYF	TGCGCCAGCAGCACCGGGACGGTCGGAAACACCATATATTTT
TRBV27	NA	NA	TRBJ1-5	CASSHKGAGNQPQHF	TGTGCCAGCAGCCATAAAGGGGCGGGCAATCAGCCCCAGCATTTT
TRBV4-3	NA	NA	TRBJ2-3	CASSQDAGASTDTQYF	TGCGCCAGCAGCCAAGACGCGGGGGCAAGCACAGATACGCAGTATTTT
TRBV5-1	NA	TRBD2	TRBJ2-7	CASSLLVGGPGEQYF	TGCGCCAGCAGCTTGTTGGTGGGAGGGCCAGGCGAGCAGTACTTC
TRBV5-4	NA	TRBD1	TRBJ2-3	CASSDRRGQADTQYF	TGTGCCAGCAGCGATCGCAGGGGGCAGGCTGATACGCAGTATTTT
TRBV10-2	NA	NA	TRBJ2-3	CASSESSGNTQYF	TGCGCCAGCAGTGAGTCGTCGGGGAATACGCAGTATTTT
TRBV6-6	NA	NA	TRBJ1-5	CASSLAGNQPQHF	TGTGCCAGCAGTCTAGCGGGCAATCAGCCCCAGCATTTT
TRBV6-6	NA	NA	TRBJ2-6	CASSRRSLGGANVLTF	TGTGCCAGCAGTAGGAGGAGTCTCGGGGGGGCCAACGTCCTGACTTTC
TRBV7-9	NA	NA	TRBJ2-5	CASSQSLPAGETQYF	TGTGCCAGCAGCCAATCCCTTCCGGCGGGAGAGACCCAGTACTTC
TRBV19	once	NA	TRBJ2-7	CASSHGDRTYEQYF	TGTGCCAGTAGTCACGGAGACCGGACCTACGAGCAGTACTTC
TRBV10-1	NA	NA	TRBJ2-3	CASSDRYPGADTQYF	TGCGCCAGCAGTGACCGGTACCCCGGGGCAGATACGCAGTATTTT
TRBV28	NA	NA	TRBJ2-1	CASSPPGQLYNEQFF	TGTGCCAGCAGTCCCCCGGGACAACTATACAATGAGCAGTTCTTC
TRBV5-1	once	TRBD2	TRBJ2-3	CASSPGTSEVDTQYF	TGCGCCAGCAGCCCCGGGACTAGCGAAGTGGATACGCAGTATTTT
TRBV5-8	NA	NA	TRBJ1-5	CARPTPTPCRSNQPQHF	TGTGCCAGACCCACACCTACCCCGTGCAGAAGCAATCAGCCCCAGCATTTT
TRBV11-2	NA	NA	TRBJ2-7	CASSLAGTSAYEQYF	TGTGCCAGCAGCTTAGCCGGGACATCCGCCTACGAGCAGTACTTC
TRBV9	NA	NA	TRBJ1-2	CASSASGRGANYGYTF	TGTGCCAGCAGCGCCTCTGGTCGTGGTGCTAACTATGGCTACACCTTC
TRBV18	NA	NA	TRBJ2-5	CASSERGQETQYF	TGTGCCAGCTCTGAAAGGGGCCAAGAGACCCAGTACTTC
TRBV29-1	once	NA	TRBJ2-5	CSVGGVQETQYF	TGCAGCGTTGGTGGAGTACAAGAGACCCAGTACTTC
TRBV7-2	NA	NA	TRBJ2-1	CASSLVLDNEQFF	TGTGCCAGCAGCTTAGTGCTCGACAATGAGCAGTTCTTC
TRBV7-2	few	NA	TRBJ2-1	CASSLGAYNEQFF	TGTGCCAGCAGCTTAGGGGCCTACAATGAGCAGTTCTTC
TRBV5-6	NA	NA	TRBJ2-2	CASAAGGSGELFF	TGTGCCAGCGCAGCGGGTGGGTCCGGGGAGCTGTTTTTT
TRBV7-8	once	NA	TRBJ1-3	CASSFSVTTRGSGNTIYF	TGTGCCAGCAGCTTCTCGGTAACGACAAGAGGATCTGGAAACACCATATATTTT
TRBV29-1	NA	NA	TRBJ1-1	CSARIGAGNTEAFF	TGCAGCGCCCGGATAGGGGCAGGGAACACTGAAGCTTTCTTT
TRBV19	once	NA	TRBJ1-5	CASSPESGDQPQHF	TGTGCCAGTAGTCCCGAGTCAGGAGATCAGCCCCAGCATTTT
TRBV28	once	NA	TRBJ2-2	CASSPDTGELFF	TGTGCCAGCAGCCCGGACACCGGGGAGCTGTTTTTT
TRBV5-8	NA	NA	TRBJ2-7	CASSKTRHGPISEQYF	TGTGCCAGCAGCAAGACTAGACACGGACCGATTAGCGAGCAGTACTTC
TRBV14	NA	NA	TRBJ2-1	CASSQRLGLASSYNEQFF	TGTGCCAGCAGCCAAAGACTGGGATTGGCGAGCTCCTACAATGAGCAGTTCTTC
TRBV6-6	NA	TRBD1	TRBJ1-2	CASRTGNYGYTF	TGTGCCAGCAGGACAGGGAACTATGGCTACACCTTC
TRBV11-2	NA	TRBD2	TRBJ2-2	CASRPTSGTGELFF	TGTGCCAGCAGACCGACTAGCGGGACCGGGGAGCTGTTTTTT
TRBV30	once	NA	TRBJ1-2	CAWSVLSGYGYTF	TGTGCCTGGAGTGTACTGTCAGGCTATGGCTACACCTTC